The present TCR beta chain was sequenced within a study of blood T cell repertoires in COVID-19. Whole-study context: From T cells, B-cell-depleted T cells, or PBMCs came the material, which was cDNA or gDNA.

Per the germline V gene, CDR1 is SGHTA and CDR2 is FQGNSA. Trimming shortened V by 1 base and J by 3 bases, and 10 bases separated the two germline ends. CDR3 length: 16 residues. Participant-given clinical history determined each cohort assignment. Per the original data handling: Reference gene primer amplification in the assay estimated nucleated cell counts. The assay was immunoSEQ multiplex PCR, and TCRdb's table has in-frame clones only and misses some. That table gives V, J and clone size, and the DNA gave D and trimming. This table holds 200,000 or so clones, roughly 84% found once. J is TRBJ2-6 and V is TRBV7-2; D is unclear. The sequenced sample was PBMCs or T cells enriched from blood (not recorded which). This TCR derives from a man aged 30 to 39 in a cohort exposed to, infected with or recovered from COVID-19 (not recorded which). Here the CDR3 reads CASSLVTTGGANVLTF. CDR3 bases: TGTGCCAGCAGCTTAGTCACGACGGGTGGGGCCAACGTCCTGACTTTC.